The source of this TCR beta chain is a study of early T cells in non-severe SARS-CoV-2 infection. Study background: Chains stayed unpaired after sequencing of bulk RNA from unsorted whole blood.

The CDR3 length is 13 residues. Germline-derived CDR1 and CDR2 are MNHEY and SMNVEV (reference sequence). The V and J ends lost 5 bases and 5 bases respectively, with 13 bases between them. Individual cDNA molecules carried attached unique molecular identifiers. TCRdb ran MiXCR on the 5' RACE reads and lists one entry per CDR3 protein. The sample records roughly 70,000 distinct CDR3 sequences, around 20% being singletons. This clonotype showed up just a few times. Its antigen remains unidentified. General study results and limits: Matching against VDJdb likely underestimated virus-specific expansions, favoring anti-spike CD8.

Sequencing used whole blood, obtained at baseline. The receptor comes from an adult who was a healthcare worker with PCR-confirmed SARS-CoV-2 infection or an uninfected control (not recorded which). V gene TRBV27 combines with J gene TRBJ2-7; D not certain. Here the CDR3 reads CASSPGPLDEQYF. In nucleotides, the CDR3 is TGTGCCAGCAGTCCCGGACCACTCGACGAGCAGTACTTC.